The 27 T cell receptor beta chains in this list originate from one sample, sequenced in a study of identical twins. TCRdb reprocessed the 5' RACE reads via MiXCR and lists one record per CDR3 protein. The sample lists some 560,000 distinct CDR3 sequences; 9.5% to 10% were seen once. These data also formed part of another study, on yellow fever vaccine responses in identical twins.

The sequenced material came from PBMCs. The receptors stem from a woman aged 18-29 years in good health.

This clonotype was counted between two and nine times. The genes are TRBV12-3 or TRBV12-4 and TRBJ1-4; 10 positions match TRBD1. The CDR3 has 16 amino acids. The V and J ends lost 5 bases and 3 bases, in that order; junction bases with no gene match: 6. CDR3 loop: CASSPRQGAANEKLFF. Here the CDR3 DNA reads TGTGCCAGCAGTCCCCGACAGGGGGCGGCTAATGAAAAACTGTTTTTT.

The V and J genes are TRBV27 and TRBJ2-3; D is perhaps TRBD2 (5 bases). CDR3 length: 14 residues. Trimming stripped 3 bases from V and 5 bases from J, with 12 bases between. Germline V CDR1 and CDR2: MNHEY, SMNVEV (reference sequence). The DNA of the CDR3 is TGTGCCAGCAGTTTTACCCCACGGGGAGATACGCAGTATTTT. This encodes CASSFTPRGDTQYF.

This rearrangement joins TRBV4-3 to TRBJ2-1; D gene ambiguous. CDR1 LGHNA and CDR2 YSLEER come from the germline V gene. V lost 0 bases and J lost 0, with 6 bases in between. The CDR3 covers 15 residues. In nucleotides, the CDR3 is TGCGCCAGCAGCCAAGATAGGCTCTCCTACAATGAGCAGTTCTTC. It is translated as CASSQDRLSYNEQFF.

This clonotype was detected only a few times. V usage is TRBV20-1 and J usage is TRBJ2-2, with D unclear. Trimming removed 7 bases at V and 1 base at J, with 7 bases between. Germline V gives CDR1 DFQATT, CDR2 SNEGSKA (reference sequence). The length of the CDR3 is 12 residues. CDR3 residues: CSVGQNTGELFF. CDR3 sequence (DNA): TGCAGTGTTGGGCAGAACACCGGGGAGCTGTTTTTT.

V and J are TRBV7-9 and TRBJ2-5; D is possibly TRBD1 (6 bases). The V gene's germline CDR1 is SEHNR and CDR2 FQNEAQ (reference sequence). The CDR3 loop spans 13 amino acids. Trimming removed 5 bases at V and 5 bases at J, with 12 bases between. This chain's CDR3 is CASSKSQGETQYF. The CDR3 DNA is TGTGCCAGCAGCAAGAGCCAGGGGGAGACCCAGTACTTC. Full variable domain (outside the CDR3, taken from reference TRBV7-9 and TRBJ2-5): DTGVSQNPRHKITKRGQNVTFRCDPISEHNRLYWYRQTLGQGPEFLTYFQNEAQLEKSRLLSDRFSAERPKGSFSTLEIQRTEQGDSAMYLCASSKSQGETQYFGPGTRLLVL.

This clonotype was counted a few times. This chain links TRBV20-1 with TRBJ2-1, with 7 nucleotides matching TRBD2. The CDR3 is 16 residues long. The ends lost 0 bases at V and 3 bases at J; junction bases unmatched: 8. Germline V CDR1 and CDR2: DFQATT, SNEGSKA (reference sequence). This CDR3 is CSARDMERDYYNEQFF. CDR3 bases: TGCAGTGCTAGAGATATGGAGCGGGACTACTACAATGAGCAGTTCTTC.

The genes are TRBV28 and TRBJ2-3; D remains ambiguous. Germline CDR1 MDHEN, CDR2 SYDVKM. Trimming shortened V by 9 bases and J by 0 bases, and 13 bases separated the two germline ends. The CDR3 contains 14 residues. The CDR3 sequence: CASTLSESTDTQYF. The DNA of the CDR3 is TGTGCCAGTACCCTTTCCGAAAGCACAGATACGCAGTATTTT.

This clonotype was seen at least ten times. The V and J genes are TRBV12-3 or TRBV12-4 and TRBJ1-1; D is undetermined. The CDR3 extends over 13 amino acids. Trimming shortened V by 5 bases and J by 1 base, and 8 bases separated the two germline ends. CDR3: CASSPSGNTEAFF. The CDR3 DNA reads TGTGCCAGCAGTCCGTCGGGGAACACTGAAGCTTTCTTT.

Ten or more counts support this clonotype. The chain recombines TRBV4-3 with TRBJ2-5; 12 nucleotides line up with TRBD1. This CDR3 comprises 16 residues. Trimming cost V 1 base and J 5 bases; bases outside gene matches: 5. Germline V lookup: CDR1 LGHNA, CDR2 YSLEER. CDR3 region: CASSQAQGQGAETQYF. Here the CDR3 DNA reads TGCGCCAGCAGCCAAGCTCAGGGACAGGGGGCGGAGACCCAGTACTTC.

This clonotype occurred many times. The rearrangement links TRBV29-1 to TRBJ1-1; perhaps TRBD1 as D (6 bases). Per the germline V gene, CDR1 is SQVTM and CDR2 is ANQGSEA. The V and J ends lost 5 bases and 1 base respectively, with 17 bases between them. The CDR3 consists of 15 residues. The chain's CDR3 is CSVLARGAGNTEAFF. The CDR3 bases are TGCAGCGTTCTAGCCCGGGGGGCAGGGAACACTGAAGCTTTCTTT.

This clonotype was counted ten times or more. The chain combines TRBV5-1 with TRBJ2-2; 10 nucleotides match TRBD2. CDR3 length: 17 amino acids. Looked up from germline, CDR1 is SGHRS and CDR2 is YFSETQ. The V segment lost 0 bases and the J segment 4 bases; nucleotides outside the gene matches: 6. CDR3 protein: CASSLAKLAGFTGELFF. The CDR3 region has the DNA TGCGCCAGCAGCTTGGCCAAACTAGCGGGATTCACCGGGGAGCTGTTTTTT. The variable domain in full, with the rest retrieved from reference TRBV5-1 and TRBJ2-2, is KAGVTQTPRYLIKTRGQQVTLSCSPISGHRSVSWYQQTPGQGLQFLFEYFSETQRNKGNFPGRFSGRQFSNSRSEMNVSTLELGDSALYLCASSLAKLAGFTGELFFGEGSRLTVL.

This clonotype was seen repeatedly, ten times or more. The gene calls are TRBV12-3 or TRBV12-4 and TRBJ2-7; 9 bases match TRBD1. V lost 6 bases and J lost 2; bases outside the gene matches: 5. The CDR3 has 14 residues. The CDR3 DNA is TGTGCCAGCAGCCCACGACAGGGGGCCTACGAGCAGTACTTC. It is translated as CASSPRQGAYEQYF.

The chain has TRBV12-3 or TRBV12-4 and TRBJ1-4, with TRBD1 matching 10 bases. This CDR3 has 13 amino acids. V lost 5 bases and J lost 8; bases outside the gene matches: 2. CDR3 DNA sequence: TGTGCCAGCAGTCGACAGGGGGCGGAAAAACTGTTTTTT. Protein: CASSRQGAEKLFF.

The V call is TRBV4-3, the J call TRBJ2-1, with 8 bases identical to TRBD2. The J segment lost 6 bases and the V segment lost 0 bases, leaving 7 bases of the junction unmatched. Germline lookup yields CDR1 LGHNA and CDR2 YSLEER. The CDR3 is made up of 16 amino acids. The CDR3 nucleotides read TGCGCCAGCAGCCAAGATCGAGCGGGAGAGGGCAATGAGCAGTTCTTC. This gives the protein CASSQDRAGEGNEQFF.

This clonotype was counted many times. The chain combines TRBV15 with TRBJ2-7; D gene unclear. Deletions cut 0 bases from V and 7 bases from J, with 13 bases between. This CDR3 region has 14 residues. Germline CDR1 reads LNHNV; CDR2 reads YYDKDF (reference sequence). In DNA form, the CDR3 reads TGTGCCACCAGCAGAGATCCGCGCGATTGGGAGCAGTACTTC. Protein product: CATSRDPRDWEQYF.

The table lists this clonotype with a few counts. This sequence joins TRBV6-1 and TRBJ2-1; 8 nucleotides align to TRBD1. The CDR3 has 16 amino acids. Germline V CDR1 and CDR2: MNHNS, SASEGT. Trimming at V came to 3 bases and at J to 4 bases, leaving 8 bases not matched to a gene. The CDR3 coding sequence is TGTGCCAGCAGTGACGCTAGGAGGACAGGGTACAATGAGCAGTTCTTC. Translating gives CASSDARRTGYNEQFF.

The chain employs TRBV20-1 and TRBJ2-7, with TRBD2 matching 14 bases. J lost 2 bases, V lost 6 bases, and 6 bases had no gene match. The CDR3 is made up of 15 amino acids. Germline assignment: CDR1 DFQATT and CDR2 SNEGSKA (reference sequence). The CDR3 loop is CSAPRLAGGTYEQYF. The CDR3 coding sequence is TGCAGTGCGCCAAGACTAGCGGGGGGGACCTACGAGCAGTACTTC.

This clonotype was observed at least ten times. V gene TRBV12-3 or TRBV12-4 combines with J gene TRBJ1-4; the match to TRBD1 covers 8 bases. This CDR3 is 14 amino acids long. V shed 6 bases, J shed 8 bases, and the junction held 8 bases outside the gene matches. CDR3 sequence: CASSKQTGGEKLFF. The CDR3 nucleotides are TGTGCCAGCAGCAAACAAACAGGGGGAGAAAAACTGTTTTTT.

This clonotype was observed at least ten times. The V and J genes are TRBV6-5 and TRBJ2-1; possible D gene TRBD2, 5 bases. CDR1 and CDR2 (germline): MNHEY, SVGAGI. The CDR3 spans 14 residues. V lost 6 bases and J lost 4, with 13 bases in between. The CDR3, as DNA: TGTGCCAGCAGCTCTACTAGACGTTACAATGAGCAGTTCTTC. As protein: CASSSTRRYNEQFF.

This clonotype was seen more than once but under ten times. The chain combines TRBV6-6 with TRBJ1-1; D gene ambiguous. Trimming removed 2 bases from V and 1 base from J, with 2 bases in between. The CDR3 has 12 amino acids. CDR1 and CDR2 (germline): MNHNY, SVGAGI (reference sequence). The chain's CDR3 is CASSYANTEAFF. The CDR3 DNA sequence: TGTGCCAGCAGTTACGCGAACACTGAAGCTTTCTTT.

The V gene is TRBV12-3 or TRBV12-4, the J gene TRBJ2-3; TRBD2 aligns across 11 bases. This CDR3 spans 16 amino acids. The V segment lost 7 bases and the J segment 2 bases; nucleotides outside the gene matches: 8. The CDR3 reads CASIRASGRLTDTQYF. DNA for the CDR3: TGTGCCAGCATTAGGGCTAGCGGGAGGCTCACAGATACGCAGTATTTT.

CDR3 sequence reads: CASSAFGVPLAGAADTQYF. Written as DNA, the CDR3 is TGTGCCAGCAGTGCCTTTGGGGTCCCGCTAGCGGGAGCGGCAGATACGCAGTATTTT. This chain links TRBV6-4 with TRBJ2-3; 10 bases map to TRBD2. The V segment lost 4 bases and the J segment 4 bases; nucleotides outside the gene matches: 17. This CDR3 spans 19 amino acids. Per the germline V gene, CDR1 is MRHNA and CDR2 is SNTAGT.

V usage is TRBV12-3 or TRBV12-4 and J usage is TRBJ2-1, with 9 bases aligning to TRBD2. The CDR3 covers 17 residues. With 7 bases clipped from V and 4 bases from J, the junction kept 14 bases outside the gene matches. CDR3 protein: CASTQLAGAQLYNEQFF. In DNA, the CDR3 is TGTGCCAGCACCCAACTAGCGGGTGCCCAACTTTACAATGAGCAGTTCTTC.

The chain recombines TRBV7-2 with TRBJ2-3; 14 nucleotides match TRBD2. Germline V gene data show CDR1 as SGHTA and CDR2 as FQGNSA. Trimming took 3 bases from V and 2 from J; bases not matched to a gene: 4. This CDR3 region has 17 residues. The CDR3 bases are TGTGCCAGCAGCTTCGGGACTAGCGGGGGAATCACAGATACGCAGTATTTT. Its protein product is CASSFGTSGGITDTQYF.

In its sample, this clonotype was seen a few times. This chain connects TRBV29-1 to TRBJ2-3; 9 nucleotides align to TRBD1. CDR1 and CDR2 from the germline V gene are SQVTM and ANQGSEA. Trimming at V came to 7 bases and at J to 4 bases, leaving 6 bases not matched to a gene. The CDR3 loop spans 13 amino acids. This CDR3 reads CSARDRAPDTQYF. The CDR3 bases are TGCAGCGCCCGGGACAGGGCCCCAGATACGCAGTATTTT.

This clonotype was counted many times. The rearrangement joins TRBV10-3 to TRBJ1-4; D not certain. Between the trimmed V and J ends, which lost 6 bases and 2 bases, there was a span of 7 bases. The CDR3 spans 13 residues. Germline CDR1 is ENHRY and CDR2 is SYGVKD. CDR3 bases: TGTGCCATCAGCCTATCTACTAATGAAAAACTGTTTTTT. Translation gives CAISLSTNEKLFF.

This clonotype was counted ten times or more. V is TRBV11-2 and J is TRBJ2-3; D remains ambiguous. V was pared by 5 bases and J by 2 bases, with 11 bases between. The CDR3 consists of 14 residues. In germline, CDR1 is SGHAT, CDR2 FQNNGV. The CDR3 protein is CASSPWAPTDTQYF. In DNA form, the CDR3 reads TGTGCCAGCAGCCCTTGGGCCCCCACAGATACGCAGTATTTT.